This TCR beta chain was sequenced in a study of sequential checkpoint blockade in melanoma. Overall study context: First-line arms were nivolumab then ipilimumab, or the reverse, randomized 1:1. Maintenance nivolumab came after either treatment sequence.

Treatment of the sample: randomized to nivolumab then ipilimumab (arm A) or the reverse (arm B). DNA-damaging chemotherapy had not been given to any patient beforehand. Germline V gene sequence: CDR1 PRHDT, CDR2 FYEKMQ (reference sequence). The CDR3 has 14 residues. V was cut by 5 bases and J by 2 bases, with 13 bases left in between. Data came from immunoSEQ multiplex PCR; TCRdb stores just in-frame clones and leaves some out. Of 12,000 or so clones listed, 82% are singletons. Here the sequenced sample was CD8+ T cells sorted from blood (inferred from file names), taken from a patient given nivolumab and ipilimumab in sequence. The TCR was taken from a human donor with melanoma. The chain carries TRBV13 and TRBJ2-7; no clear D gene. CDR3 sequence: CASSIQSPAYEQYF. The CDR3, as DNA: TGTGCCAGCAGCATACAGTCCCCTGCCTACGAGCAGTACTTC.